The 25 T cell receptor beta chains presented below share a single source sample, sequenced in a study of T cell changes during pregnancy in multiple sclerosis. Sequencing was performed with immunoSEQ multiplex PCR; in TCRdb, only in-frame clones are kept and a portion is missing. The sample has about 28,000 clones, 89% seen once. This sample comprised CD4+ T cells from peripheral blood mononuclear cells, obtained in the second trimester of pregnancy. The receptors derive from a female donor with multiple sclerosis, enrolled in a pregnancy study.

The J gene is TRBJ1-2, the V gene TRBV5-4, with D tentatively TRBD1 (5 bases). CDR1 is SGHNT, CDR2 YYREEE, per germline (reference sequence). The germline V and J ends were trimmed by 1 base and 3 bases, with 7 bases remaining between them. The CDR3 consists of 13 residues. CDR3 amino acids: CASSLWGYYGYTF. Written as DNA, the CDR3 is TGTGCCAGCAGCTTGTGGGGCTACTATGGCTACACCTTC.

This clone is termed medium-sized. The genes are TRBV29-1 and TRBJ1-2; tentative D call: TRBD1 (5 bases). V shed 4 bases and J shed 4 bases, with 10 bases lying between them. The CDR3 runs to 12 residues. Germline CDR1 and CDR2: SQVTM and ANQGSEA. The CDR3 coding sequence is TGCAGCGTTGGTCAGGGTCTCTATGGCTACACCTTC. This encodes CSVGQGLYGYTF. The variable domain in full, completed from reference TRBV29-1 and TRBJ1-2, reads SAVISQKPSRDICQRGTSLTIQCQVDSQVTMMFWYRQQPGQSLTLIATANQGSEATYESGFVIDKFPISRPNLTFSTLTVSNMSPEDSSIYLCSVGQGLYGYTFGSGTRLTVV.

The chain couples TRBV2 to TRBJ1-6; no clear D gene. This CDR3 is built from 15 residues. The germline CDR1 and CDR2 sequences are SNHLY and FYNNEI. Trimming shortened V by 6 bases and J by 7 bases, and 16 bases separated the two germline ends. The chain's CDR3 is CASSAPEARNSPLHF. The CDR3 DNA is TGTGCCAGCAGCGCCCCGGAGGCTCGGAATTCACCCCTCCACTTT. Full variable domain (missing parts from reference TRBV2 and TRBJ1-6): EPEVTQTPSHQVTQMGQEVILRCVPISNHLYFYWYRQILGQKVEFLVSFYNNEISEKSEIFDDQFSVERPDGSNFTLKIRSTKLEDSAMYFCASSAPEARNSPLHFGNGTRLTVT.

The CDR3 DNA sequence: TGTGCCAGCAGTGTCGAGACATACTACAATGAGCAGTTCTTC. This gives the protein CASSVETYYNEQFF. The J gene is TRBJ2-1, the V gene TRBV6-1; D gene unclear. The V and J ends lost 4 bases and 3 bases respectively, with 10 bases between them. The CDR3 contains 14 residues. Per germline, CDR1 MNHNS and CDR2 SASEGT.

This chain links TRBV4-1 with TRBJ2-1; 11 nucleotides agree with TRBD2. CDR3 length equals 18 residues. The J segment lost 0 bases and the V segment lost 3 bases, leaving 7 bases of the junction unmatched. Per the germline V gene, CDR1 is MGHRA and CDR2 is YSYEKL. The CDR3 loop is CASSQSSGGIGSYNEQFF. Here the CDR3 DNA reads TGCGCCAGCAGCCAGTCTAGCGGGGGGATTGGCTCCTACAATGAGCAGTTCTTC.

The rearrangement uses TRBV6-4 and TRBJ1-2; 9 bases line up with TRBD1. Trimming took 6 bases from V and 7 from J; bases not matched to a gene: 15. The CDR3 is 16 residues long. Germline-derived CDR1 and CDR2 are MRHNA and SNTAGT. The CDR3 DNA follows: TGTGCCAGCAGCCAATCTTCCGGGACAGGGTATGGTGGCTACACCTTC. It yields the protein CASSQSSGTGYGGYTF.

V usage is TRBV19 and J usage is TRBJ2-1, with 7 positions matching TRBD1. This CDR3 contains 15 residues. Germline trimming cut 3 bases from V and 8 bases from J; bases unmatched to any gene: 10. Germline V gives CDR1 LNHDA, CDR2 SQIVND (reference sequence). The CDR3 spells CASSILGGLPHEQFF. The CDR3 DNA is TGTGCCAGTAGTATCCTAGGGGGCCTCCCCCATGAGCAGTTCTTC.

This sequence joins TRBV10-3 and TRBJ1-6, with D perhaps matching TRBD1 (5 bases). The CDR3 extends over 15 amino acids. Germline lookup yields CDR1 ENHRY and CDR2 SYGVKD. V shed 6 bases and J shed 9 bases, with 18 bases lying between them. The DNA for the CDR3 is TGTGCCATCAGCCTCCGGACCGACAGTAGTTCACCCCTCCACTTT. The encoded protein is CAISLRTDSSSPLHF.

This clone was counted once. The V and J genes are TRBV5-3 and TRBJ1-2, with a tentative D call TRBD1 (5 bases). TRBV5-3 is given ORF status, its function remaining uncertain. The CDR3 is 14 amino acids. Trimming stripped 2 bases from V and 4 bases from J, with 12 bases between. The CDR3 coding sequence is TGTGCCAGAAGCTTCAAAGGACAAATCTATGGCTACACCTTC. Encoded protein: CARSFKGQIYGYTF.

The rearrangement uses TRBV5-1 and TRBJ1-3, with D tentatively TRBD1 (6 bases). The CDR3 sequence is 15 residues long. The V gene lost 5 bases and the J gene lost 2 bases, with 14 bases spanning the gap. Per the germline V gene, CDR1 is SGHRS and CDR2 is YFSETQ. The CDR3 DNA reads TGCGCCAGCAGACCCACAGGGACGGCTGGAAACACCATATATTTT. Encoded protein: CASRPTGTAGNTIYF.

V is TRBV9 and J is TRBJ1-6, with 9 bases fitting TRBD1. Germline assignment: CDR1 SGDLS and CDR2 YYNGEE. V lost 3 bases and J lost 10; bases outside the gene matches: 8. The CDR3 has 15 residues. The CDR3 nucleotides read TGTGCCAGCAGCGCCGCACAGGGGGCGAGGTCACCCCTCCACTTT. Translating it yields CASSAAQGARSPLHF.

This clone has just one count. The gene calls are TRBV6-1 and TRBJ2-5; D unresolved. The end of the DNA is better explained by TRBJ2-7, so the J call may be wrong. The CDR3 sequence is 14 residues long. Per germline, CDR1 MNHNS and CDR2 SASEGT. The CDR3 loop is CASSGDNFGYEQYF. Here the CDR3 DNA reads TGTGCCAGCAGTGGCGACAATTTTGGCTACGAGCAGTACTTC.

The chain carries TRBV29-1 and TRBJ2-1; 12 nucleotides agree with TRBD2. Losses at the gene ends were 6 bases for V and 5 bases for J; bases not matched to a gene: 11. The germline gives CDR1 SQVTM, CDR2 ANQGSEA. There are 16 residues in the CDR3. CDR3 coding DNA: TGCAGCGTACGACTAGCGGGGGCCCTAGGCCACAATGAGCAGTTCTTC. Protein sequence: CSVRLAGALGHNEQFF.

In this sample, this clone turned up a few times. V gene TRBV5-4 combines with J gene TRBJ1-3; D call uncertain. Trimming removed 3 bases from V and 2 bases from J, with 9 bases in between. The CDR3 covers 14 residues. Germline V gene data show CDR1 as SGHNT and CDR2 as YYREEE (reference sequence). The CDR3 reads CASSYSGAGNTIYF. The CDR3 DNA is TGTGCCAGCAGCTATTCCGGGGCTGGAAACACCATATATTTT. The full variable domain, in which reference TRBV5-4 and TRBJ1-3 provide the parts outside the CDR3, is ETGVTQSPTHLIKTRGQQVTLRCSSQSGHNTVSWYQQALGQGPQFIFQYYREEENGRGNFPPRFSGLQFPNYSSELNVNALELDDSALYLCASSYSGAGNTIYFGEGSWLTVV.

This chain connects TRBV5-6 to TRBJ2-5; 7 bases line up with TRBD2. This CDR3 is 15 amino acids long. The trim removed 2 bases at V and 5 bases at J, leaving 9 bases unmatched. Germline CDR1 and CDR2: SGHDT and YYEEEE. CDR3 DNA sequence: TGTGCCAGCAGCTTCTGGACTAGTCTGGGGGAGACCCAGTACTTC. Translation gives CASSFWTSLGETQYF.

For the CDR3, the DNA is TGTGCCAGCACCCCCCGGCGGACAGGGAGCAAGCAGTACTTC. It translates to CASTPRRTGSKQYF. V usage is TRBV28 and J usage is TRBJ2-7; 8 nucleotides agree with TRBD1. This CDR3 is 14 amino acids long. Germline V gene sequence: CDR1 MDHEN, CDR2 SYDVKM. V trimming: 7 bases; J trimming: 8 bases; junction bases outside the gene matches: 13.

The rearrangement joins TRBV25-1 to TRBJ1-1; 10 nucleotides agree with TRBD1. Germline V CDR1 and CDR2: MGHDK, SYGVNS. V shed 8 bases, J shed 11 bases, and the junction held 11 bases outside the gene matches. The length of the CDR3 is 13 residues. CDR3 coding DNA: TGTGCCAGCTGTGGGACAGGGGCCCGTCGGGCTTTCTTT. This codes for CASCGTGARRAFF. Complete variable domain (other parts from reference TRBV25-1 and TRBJ1-1): EADIYQTPRYLVIGTGKKITLECSQTMGHDKMYWYQQDPGMELHLIHYSYGVNSTEKGDLSSESTVSRIRTEHFPLTLESARPSHTSQYLCASCGTGARRAFFGQGTRLTVV.

This clone was seen more than once but under ten times. The rearrangement joins TRBV19 to TRBJ2-2; TRBD2 agrees at 12 bases. The trim removed 3 bases at V and 5 bases at J, leaving 4 bases unmatched. The CDR3 loop spans 16 amino acids. Germline-derived CDR1 and CDR2 are LNHDA and SQIVND (reference sequence). The CDR3 nucleotides read TGTGCCAGTAGTATCGGACTAGCGGGGACGACCGGGGAGCTGTTTTTT. It translates to CASSIGLAGTTGELFF. The full variable domain, rest sourced from reference TRBV19 and TRBJ2-2, is DGGITQSPKYLFRKEGQNVTLSCEQNLNHDAMYWYRQDPGQGLRLIYYSQIVNDFQKGDIAEGYSVSREKKESFPLTVTSAQKNPTAFYLCASSIGLAGTTGELFFGEGSRLTVL.

The rearrangement uses TRBV10-2 and TRBJ1-2; 9 positions agree with TRBD1. The trim removed 5 bases at V and 8 bases at J, leaving 12 bases unmatched. The CDR3 runs to 15 residues. Germline V CDR1 and CDR2: WSHSY, SAAADI. The CDR3 nucleotides read TGCGCCAGCAGTATAGCGGGACAGGGTCTAAGCGGCTACACCTTC. It codes for CASSIAGQGLSGYTF.

The V and J genes are TRBV15 and TRBJ1-1, with D unresolved. Trimming removed 0 bases from V and 0 bases from J, with 8 bases in between. CDR3 size: 15 residues. Germline CDR1 is LNHNV and CDR2 is YYDKDF (reference sequence). This CDR3 reads CATSRDYGMNTEAFF. DNA of the CDR3: TGTGCCACCAGCAGAGATTATGGCATGAACACTGAAGCTTTCTTT. The variable domain in full, with the rest retrieved from reference TRBV15 and TRBJ1-1, is DAMVIQNPRYQVTQFGKPVTLSCSQTLNHNVMYWYQQKSSQAPKLLFHYYDKDFNNEADTPDNFQSRRPNTSFCFLDIRSPGLGDTAMYLCATSRDYGMNTEAFFGQGTRLTVV.

This clone is a singleton in its sample. This chain uses TRBV9 with TRBJ1-5, with a weak D call TRBD1 (5 bases). V gave up 1 base and J gave up 5 bases, with 16 bases separating them. The CDR3 contains 16 residues. Germline loops: CDR1 SGDLS, CDR2 YYNGEE. The CDR3 here is CASSVRSWQGHQPQHF. The CDR3 DNA reads as TGTGCCAGCAGCGTAAGGAGCTGGCAGGGCCATCAGCCCCAGCATTTT.

The chain links TRBV15 to TRBJ1-3; D perhaps matches TRBD1 (6 bases). The V gene lost 8 bases and the J gene lost 2 bases, with 10 bases spanning the gap. CDR3 length: 13 amino acids. In germline, CDR1 is LNHNV, CDR2 YYDKDF (reference sequence). CDR3 residues: CATFGTTGNTIYF. The DNA for the CDR3 is TGTGCCACCTTCGGGACAACTGGAAACACCATATATTTT. Using reference TRBV15 and TRBJ1-3 for the parts outside the CDR3, the full variable domain is DAMVIQNPRYQVTQFGKPVTLSCSQTLNHNVMYWYQQKSSQAPKLLFHYYDKDFNNEADTPDNFQSRRPNTSFCFLDIRSPGLGDTAMYLCATFGTTGNTIYFGEGSWLTVV.

The V gene is TRBV7-2, the J gene TRBJ2-5; possible D gene TRBD2, 6 bases. Trimming pared 2 bases from V and 4 bases from J, leaving 11 bases between. In germline, CDR1 is SGHTA, CDR2 FQGNSA. The CDR3 is 14 amino acids. CDR3 DNA sequence: TGTGCCAGCAGCTTATCGACTAGTAGAGAGACCCAGTACTTC. It translates to CASSLSTSRETQYF.

The chain couples TRBV2 to TRBJ1-6; D remains unclear. Trimming took 5 bases from V and 9 from J, leaving 8 bases between them. Germline CDR1 is SNHLY and CDR2 is FYNNEI. This CDR3 comprises 12 residues. In DNA, the CDR3 is TGTGCCAGCAGTTATATCCTTTCACCCCTCCACTTT. Encoded protein: CASSYILSPLHF.

The rearrangement uses TRBV7-2 and TRBJ1-4, with D possibly matching TRBD1 (5 bases). Germline assignment: CDR1 SGHTA and CDR2 FQGNSA. The ends were cut back, 2 bases at V and 1 base at J, with 5 bases in the middle. CDR3 length: 14 residues. CDR3 sequence: CASSLQGTNEKLFF. Written as DNA, the CDR3 is TGTGCCAGCAGCTTACAGGGAACTAATGAAAAACTGTTTTTT. Using reference TRBV7-2 and TRBJ1-4 for the parts outside the CDR3, the full variable domain is GAGVSQSPSNKVTEKGKDVELRCDPISGHTALYWYRQSLGQGLEFLIYFQGNSAPDKSGLPSDRFSAERTGGSVSTLTIQRTQQEDSAVYLCASSLQGTNEKLFFGSGTQLSVL.